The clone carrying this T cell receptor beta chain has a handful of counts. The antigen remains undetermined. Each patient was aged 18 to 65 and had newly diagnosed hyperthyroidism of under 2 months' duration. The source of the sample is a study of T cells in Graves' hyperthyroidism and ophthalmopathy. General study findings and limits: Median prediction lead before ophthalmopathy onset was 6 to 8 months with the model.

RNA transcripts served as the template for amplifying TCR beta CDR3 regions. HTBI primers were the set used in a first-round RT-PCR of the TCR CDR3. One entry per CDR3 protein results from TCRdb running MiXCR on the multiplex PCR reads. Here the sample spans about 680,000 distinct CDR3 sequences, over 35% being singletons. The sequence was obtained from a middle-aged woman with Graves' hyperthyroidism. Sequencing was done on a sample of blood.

The CDR3 protein is CASSEAGTDPSYEQYF. The CDR3 coding sequence is TGTGCCAGCAGTGAGGCCGGGACAGACCCCTCCTACGAGCAGTACTTC. The rearrangement uses TRBV6-5 and TRBJ2-7; 7 positions match TRBD1. V lost 5 bases to trimming and J lost 0 bases; unmatched junction nucleotides: 10. Germline V gene lookup returns CDR1 MNHEY and CDR2 SVGAGI. CDR3 length equals 16 residues.